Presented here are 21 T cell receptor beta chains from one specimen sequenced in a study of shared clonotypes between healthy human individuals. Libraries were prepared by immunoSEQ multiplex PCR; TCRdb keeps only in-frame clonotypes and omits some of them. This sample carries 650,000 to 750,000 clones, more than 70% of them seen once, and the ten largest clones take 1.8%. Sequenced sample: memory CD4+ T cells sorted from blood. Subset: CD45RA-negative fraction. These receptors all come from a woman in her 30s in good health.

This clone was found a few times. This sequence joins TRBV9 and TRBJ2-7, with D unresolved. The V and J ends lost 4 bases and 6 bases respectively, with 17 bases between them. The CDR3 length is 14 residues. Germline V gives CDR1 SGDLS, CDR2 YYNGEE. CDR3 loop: CASSTLTSRGEQYF. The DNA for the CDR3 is TGTGCCAGCAGCACCTTGACCAGTAGAGGCGAGCAGTACTTC.

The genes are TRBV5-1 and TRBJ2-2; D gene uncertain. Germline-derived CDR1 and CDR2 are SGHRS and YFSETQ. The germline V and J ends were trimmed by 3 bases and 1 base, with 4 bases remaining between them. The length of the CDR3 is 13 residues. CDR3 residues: CASSYKNTGELFF. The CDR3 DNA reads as TGCGCCAGCAGCTACAAGAACACCGGGGAGCTGTTTTTT. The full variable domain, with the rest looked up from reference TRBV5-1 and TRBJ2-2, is KAGVTQTPRYLIKTRGQQVTLSCSPISGHRSVSWYQQTPGQGLQFLFEYFSETQRNKGNFPGRFSGRQFSNSRSEMNVSTLELGDSALYLCASSYKNTGELFFGEGSRLTVL.

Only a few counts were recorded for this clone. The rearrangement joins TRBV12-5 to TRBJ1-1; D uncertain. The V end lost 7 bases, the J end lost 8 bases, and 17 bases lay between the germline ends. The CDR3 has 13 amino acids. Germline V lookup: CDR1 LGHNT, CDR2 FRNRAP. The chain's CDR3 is CASDREWSGEAFF. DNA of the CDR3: TGTGCTAGTGATCGAGAATGGTCTGGGGAAGCTTTCTTT.

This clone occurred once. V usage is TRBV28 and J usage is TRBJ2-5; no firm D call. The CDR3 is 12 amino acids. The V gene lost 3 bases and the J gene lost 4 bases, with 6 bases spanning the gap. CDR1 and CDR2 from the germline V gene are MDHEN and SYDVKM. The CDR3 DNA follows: TGTGCCAGCAGTTTGTTCCGAGAGACCCAGTACTTC. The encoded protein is CASSLFRETQYF.

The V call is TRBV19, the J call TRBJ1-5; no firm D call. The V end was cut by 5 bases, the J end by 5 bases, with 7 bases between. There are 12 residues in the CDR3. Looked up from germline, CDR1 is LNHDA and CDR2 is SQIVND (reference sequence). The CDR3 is CASSSQYQPQHF. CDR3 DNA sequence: TGTGCCAGTAGTTCACAGTATCAGCCCCAGCATTTT.

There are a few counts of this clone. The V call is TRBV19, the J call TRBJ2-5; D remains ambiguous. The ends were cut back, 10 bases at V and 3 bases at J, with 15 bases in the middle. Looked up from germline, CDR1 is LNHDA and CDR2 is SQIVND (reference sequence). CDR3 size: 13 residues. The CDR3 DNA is TGTGCCATACCCGGGCATGGAAAAGAGACCCAGTACTTC. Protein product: CAIPGHGKETQYF.

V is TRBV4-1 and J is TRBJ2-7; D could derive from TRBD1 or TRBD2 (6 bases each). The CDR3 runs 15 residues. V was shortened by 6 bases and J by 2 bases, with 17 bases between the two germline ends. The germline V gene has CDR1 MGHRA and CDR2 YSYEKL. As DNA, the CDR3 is TGCGCCAGCAGTCGAAAGGGGGGTTCTACCTACGAGCAGTACTTC. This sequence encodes CASSRKGGSTYEQYF.

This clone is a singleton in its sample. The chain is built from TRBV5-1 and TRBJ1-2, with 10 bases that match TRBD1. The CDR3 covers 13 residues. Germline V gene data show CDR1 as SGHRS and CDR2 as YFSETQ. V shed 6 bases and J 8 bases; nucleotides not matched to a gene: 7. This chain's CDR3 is CASKGTGVAGYTF. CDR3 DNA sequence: TGCGCCAGCAAGGGGACAGGGGTGGCCGGCTACACCTTC.

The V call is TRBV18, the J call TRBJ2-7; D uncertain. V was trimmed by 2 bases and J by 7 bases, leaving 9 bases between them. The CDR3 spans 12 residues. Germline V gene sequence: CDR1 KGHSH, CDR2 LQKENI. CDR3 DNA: TGTGCCAGCTCACCAGGTCGGCGGGAGCAGTACTTC. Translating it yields CASSPGRREQYF.

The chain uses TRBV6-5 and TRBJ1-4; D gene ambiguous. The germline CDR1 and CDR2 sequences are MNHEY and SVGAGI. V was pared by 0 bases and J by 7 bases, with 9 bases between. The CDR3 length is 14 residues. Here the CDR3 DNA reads TGTGCCAGCAGTTACTCCAGCGAATCTGAAAAACTGTTTTTT. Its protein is CASSYSSESEKLFF.

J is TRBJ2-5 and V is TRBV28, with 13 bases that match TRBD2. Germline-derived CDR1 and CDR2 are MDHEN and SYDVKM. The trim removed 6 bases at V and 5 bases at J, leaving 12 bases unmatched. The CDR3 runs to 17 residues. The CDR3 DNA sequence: TGTGCCAGCAGCCCGATCAGACTAGCGGGAGGCTTGGAGACCCAGTACTTC. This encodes CASSPIRLAGGLETQYF.

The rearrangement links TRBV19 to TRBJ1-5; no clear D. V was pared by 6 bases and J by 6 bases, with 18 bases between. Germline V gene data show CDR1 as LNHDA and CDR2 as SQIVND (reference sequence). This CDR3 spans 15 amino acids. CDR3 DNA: TGTGCCAGTAGGGACTTGGACCGGGCAAGTCAGCCCCAGCATTTT. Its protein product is CASRDLDRASQPQHF.

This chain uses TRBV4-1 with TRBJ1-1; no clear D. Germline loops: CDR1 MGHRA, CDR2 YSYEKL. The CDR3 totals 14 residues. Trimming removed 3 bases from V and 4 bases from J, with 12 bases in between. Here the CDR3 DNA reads TGCGCCAGCAGCCACCAAGGGAGTAGCACTGAAGCTTTCTTT. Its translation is CASSHQGSSTEAFF.

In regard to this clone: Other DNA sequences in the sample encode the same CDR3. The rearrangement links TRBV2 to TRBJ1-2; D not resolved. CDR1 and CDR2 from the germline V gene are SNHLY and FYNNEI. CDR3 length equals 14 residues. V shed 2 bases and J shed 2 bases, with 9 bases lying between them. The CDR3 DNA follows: TGTGCCAGCAGTGAACGGGGAACCAACTATGGCTACACCTTC. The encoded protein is CASSERGTNYGYTF. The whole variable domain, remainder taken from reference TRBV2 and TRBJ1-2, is EPEVTQTPSHQVTQMGQEVILRCVPISNHLYFYWYRQILGQKVEFLVSFYNNEISEKSEIFDDQFSVERPDGSNFTLKIRSTKLEDSAMYFCASSERGTNYGYTFGSGTRLTVV.

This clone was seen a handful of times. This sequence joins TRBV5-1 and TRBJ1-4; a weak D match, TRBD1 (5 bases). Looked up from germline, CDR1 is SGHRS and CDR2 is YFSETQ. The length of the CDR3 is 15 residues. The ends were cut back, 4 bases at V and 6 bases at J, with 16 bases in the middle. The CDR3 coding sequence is TGCGCCAGCAGCCTCACGGGGGTGACGGATGAAAAACTGTTTTTT. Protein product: CASSLTGVTDEKLFF.

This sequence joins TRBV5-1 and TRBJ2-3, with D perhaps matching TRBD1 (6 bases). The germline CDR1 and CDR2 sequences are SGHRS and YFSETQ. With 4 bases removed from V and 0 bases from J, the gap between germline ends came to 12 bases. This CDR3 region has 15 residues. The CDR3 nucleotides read TGCGCCAGCAGCCTAGAACAGGGTAGCACAGATACGCAGTATTTT. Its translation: CASSLEQGSTDTQYF.

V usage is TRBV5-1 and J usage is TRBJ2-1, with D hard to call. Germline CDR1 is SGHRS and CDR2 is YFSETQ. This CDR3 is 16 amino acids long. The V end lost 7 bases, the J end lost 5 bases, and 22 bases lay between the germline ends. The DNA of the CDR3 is TGCGCCAGCGATATTGGGCCTCCACCCGGCAACAATGAGCAGTTCTTC. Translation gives CASDIGPPPGNNEQFF.

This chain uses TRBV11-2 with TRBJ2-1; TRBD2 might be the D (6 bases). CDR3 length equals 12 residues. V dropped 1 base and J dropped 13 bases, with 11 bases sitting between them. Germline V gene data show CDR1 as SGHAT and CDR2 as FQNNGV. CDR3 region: CASSLGFSGQFF. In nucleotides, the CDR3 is TGTGCCAGCAGCTTAGGTTTTAGCGGACAGTTCTTC.

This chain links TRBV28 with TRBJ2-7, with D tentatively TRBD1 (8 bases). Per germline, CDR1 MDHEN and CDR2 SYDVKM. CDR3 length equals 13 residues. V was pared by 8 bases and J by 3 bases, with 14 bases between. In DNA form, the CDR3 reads TGTGCCAGCGCCACAGGGGGGGGCTACGAGCAGTACTTC. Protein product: CASATGGGYEQYF.

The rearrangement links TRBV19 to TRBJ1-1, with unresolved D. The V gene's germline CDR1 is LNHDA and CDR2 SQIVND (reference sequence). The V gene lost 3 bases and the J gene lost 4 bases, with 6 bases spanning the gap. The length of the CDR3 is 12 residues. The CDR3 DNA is TGTGCCAGTAGTATCAAAGCCACTGAAGCTTTCTTT. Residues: CASSIKATEAFF.

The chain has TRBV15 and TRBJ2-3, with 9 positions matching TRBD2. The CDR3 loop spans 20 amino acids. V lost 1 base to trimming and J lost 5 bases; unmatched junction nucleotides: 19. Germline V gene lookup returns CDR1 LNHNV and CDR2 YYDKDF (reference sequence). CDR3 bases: TGTGCCACCAGCAGAGGTTGGTTAGCGGGAGTACCGGTTTTCGGAGATACGCAGTATTTT. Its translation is CATSRGWLAGVPVFGDTQYF.